This T cell receptor (beta chain) emerged from a study of response to subunit inactivated influenza vaccine. General observations from the study: Each seasonal flu vaccination may recruit only limited new T cells, authors suggested.

The CDR3 consists of 13 residues. Between the trimmed V and J ends, which lost 8 bases and 6 bases, there was a span of 13 bases. This clonotype was picked up a small number of times. No antigen is known for it. MiXCR, run by TCRdb on the RT-PCR reads, gives a single entry per CDR3 protein. The table shows about 700,000 distinct CDR3 sequences, with 14% occurring only once. The source is a man aged 50 or older who received an inactivated influenza vaccine. This specimen consisted of PBMCs from blood, obtained less than 15 days before vaccination. J is TRBJ2-2 and V is TRBV12-3 or TRBV12-4, with D perhaps TRBD2 (5 bases). DNA of the CDR3: TGTGCCAGCGTTAGTTCGGGATCCGGGGAGCTGTTTTTT. Its translation: CASVSSGSGELFF.